Listed below are T cell receptor beta chains from one sample, sequenced in a study of T cells in Graves' hyperthyroidism and ophthalmopathy. Each CDR3 protein is one row after TCRdb ran MiXCR on the multiplex PCR reads. The sample lists roughly 560,000 distinct CDR3 sequences, under 15% occurring once. Sequencing was performed on blood. Receptors originate from a woman aged 40 to 49 with Graves' ophthalmopathy. Both conserved end residues are part of each CDR3. The D gene is left open where the match is weak. The listing skips clone size in some rows; elsewhere it reads once, few, many or a size class.

J gene | CDR3 length | D gene | clone size | V gene | CDR3 DNA | CDR3 protein
TRBJ1-2 | 14 | NA | many | TRBV6-5 | TGTGCCAGCAGTTACGAGCTCCTGAACTATGGCTACACCTTC | CASSYELLNYGYTF
TRBJ2-1 | 13 | NA | NA | TRBV12-3/TRBV12-4 | NA | CASSSSGLPGKFF
TRBJ2-7 | 14 | NA | many | TRBV27 | TGTGCCAGCAGTCCTGGGGCAGCTTCCTACGAGCAGTACTTC | CASSPGAASYEQYF
TRBJ2-7 | 12 | NA | many | TRBV2 | TGTGCCTCCCGCTCCCCCTCCTACGAGCAGTACTTC | CASRSPSYEQYF
TRBJ2-5 | 16 | NA | NA | TRBV10-3 | TGTGCCATCAGTGGGTCACAGAATACTATCCAAGAGACCCAGTACTTC | CAISGSQNTIQETQYF
TRBJ1-5 | 14 | NA | NA | TRBV28 | TGTGCCAGCACTATGGGGGCCGGTAATCAGCCCCAGCATTTT | CASTMGAGNQPQHF
TRBJ1-3 | 12 | NA | many | TRBV4-3 | TGCGCCAGCAGCTATGGACAGAACACCATATATTTT | CASSYGQNTIYF
TRBJ2-2 | 14 | NA | NA | TRBV6-4 | TGTGCCAGCAGAGTGAGAGGCGGCACCGGGGAGCTGTTTTTT | CASRVRGGTGELFF
TRBJ1-5 | 13 | NA | NA | TRBV28 | TGTGCCGCCAGGACAGCGCCCAATCAGCCCCAGCATTTT | CAARTAPNQPQHF
TRBJ2-5 | 13 | TRBD2 | NA | TRBV6-5 | TGTGCCAGCAGTTACTCGGGGCAGCGGGACCAGTACTTC | CASSYSGQRDQYF
TRBJ2-5 | 12 | NA | NA | TRBV6-1 | TGTGCCAGCGAAGGGACCCAAGAGACCCAGTACTTC | CASEGTQETQYF
TRBJ1-2 | 14 | TRBD1 | many | TRBV12-3/TRBV12-4 | TGTGCCAGCAGCCGAGGACAGGCTAACTATGGCTACACCTTC | CASSRGQANYGYTF
TRBJ2-5 | 16 | NA | NA | TRBV4-1 | TGCGCCAGCAGCCAAGATGCCTCGGGCAGACAAGAGACCCAGTACTTC | CASSQDASGRQETQYF
TRBJ2-5 | 12 | NA | many | TRBV28 | TGTGCCAGCAGGGGACAAGCAGAGACCCAGTACTTC | CASRGQAETQYF
TRBJ1-2 | 13 | NA | many | TRBV28 | TGTGCCAGCAGTTTAACTGGGGCCTATGGCTACACCTTC | CASSLTGAYGYTF
TRBJ2-7 | 15 | TRBD2 | many | TRBV7-2 | TGTGCCAGTAGTCCGGGACTAGCGGGCTCCTACGAGCAGTACTTC | CASSPGLAGSYEQYF
TRBJ2-7 | 15 | TRBD2 | many | TRBV20-1 | TGCAGTGCTGAAATGACTAGCGGCTCGAATGGGGGGCAGTACTTC | CSAEMTSGSNGGQYF
TRBJ1-2 | 15 | NA | NA | TRBV4-1 | TGCGCCAGCAGCCAAGTTAGCGCAACTATCTATGGCTACACCTTC | CASSQVSATIYGYTF
TRBJ1-4 | 15 | TRBD1 | few | TRBV5-1 | TGCGCCAGCAGCTCGGCAGGGGGGGTCAATGAAAAACTGTTTTTT | CASSSAGGVNEKLFF
TRBJ2-6 | 16 | NA | NA | TRBV5-1 | TGCGCCAGCAGCTTTGGTAGAGTCTCTGGGGCCAACGTCCTGACTTTC | CASSFGRVSGANVLTF
TRBJ2-5 | 15 | TRBD2 | NA | TRBV12-3/TRBV12-4 | TGTGCCAGCAGTTGGACTAGCGGGAGGGAAGAGACCCAGTACTTC | CASSWTSGREETQYF
TRBJ1-1 | 13 | TRBD1 | many | TRBV6-1 | TGTGCCAGCAGGGGGACAGGCCAACCTGAAGCTTTCTTT | CASRGTGQPEAFF
TRBJ1-5 | 14 | NA | many | TRBV7-8 | TGTGCCAGCAGCTTACAAGGGGGCAATCAGCCCCAGCATTTT | CASSLQGGNQPQHF
TRBJ1-5 | 15 | NA | NA | TRBV18 | TGTGCCAGCTCACCTTCGAGGGTTAGCAATCAGCCCCAGCATTTT | CASSPSRVSNQPQHF
TRBJ2-7 | 14 | NA | many | TRBV6-2/TRBV6-3 | TGTGCCAGCAGTTATCGTCAGGGGTTCTACGAGCAGTACTTC | CASSYRQGFYEQYF
TRBJ2-5 | 14 | NA | many | TRBV4-1 | TGCGCCAGCAGCCAAGTCGAGGGAGCGGAGACCCAGTACTTC | CASSQVEGAETQYF
TRBJ2-5 | 14 | TRBD2 | many | TRBV2 | TGTGCCAGCAGGGGACTAGCGGGAATTGAGACCCAGTACTTC | CASRGLAGIETQYF
TRBJ2-7 | 13 | NA | many | TRBV7-6 | TGTGCCAGCAGCCATAATTCTAGGGGCGAGCAGTACTTC | CASSHNSRGEQYF
TRBJ2-5 | 15 | NA | once | TRBV7-8 | TGTGCCAGCAGCCGACCGGGCTCCCGGGGAGAGACCCAGTACTTC | CASSRPGSRGETQYF
TRBJ2-7 | 15 | NA | few | TRBV11-2 | TGTGCCAGCAGCTTAGTTGGGACGCCCTCCTACGAGCAGTACTTC | CASSLVGTPSYEQYF
TRBJ2-2 | 16 | TRBD2 | NA | TRBV11-1 | TGTGCCAGCAGCTCCGAAGCGGGAGGGTACACCGGGGAGCTGTTTTTT | CASSSEAGGYTGELFF
TRBJ2-7 | 15 | TRBD2 | NA | TRBV7-9 | TGTGCCAGCAGCTTAGGGACTAGCGGGAGAGGTGAGCAGTACTTC | CASSLGTSGRGEQYF
TRBJ2-5 | 14 | NA | many | TRBV28 | TGTGCCAGCAGTGATACAAGGGGCGGAGAGACCCAGTACTTC | CASSDTRGGETQYF
TRBJ2-5 | 15 | NA | many | TRBV15 | TGTGCCACCAGCAGAGACGGGTTCGCGGGAGAGACCCAGTACTTC | CATSRDGFAGETQYF
TRBJ2-7 | 16 | NA | NA | TRBV28 | TGTGCCAGCACCATAAGTCTGGGGGGTTTAGGGTACGAGCAGTACTTC | CASTISLGGLGYEQYF
TRBJ2-5 | 12 | NA | many | TRBV25-1 | TGTGCCAGCAGTGATGGTGGGGAGACCCAGTACTTC | CASSDGGETQYF
TRBJ1-1 | 13 | NA | many | TRBV4-1 | TGCGCCAGCAGCCGAGGACGGCGAACTGAAGCTTTCTTT | CASSRGRRTEAFF
TRBJ2-7 | 17 | TRBD2 | few | TRBV7-6 | TGTGCCAGCAGCTTAGGACGGCTAGCGGGAGTCCCCTACGAGCAGTACTTC | CASSLGRLAGVPYEQYF
TRBJ2-7 | 14 | NA | many | TRBV7-2 | TGTGCCAGCAGCTTAACCCAGGGATCCTACGAGCAGTACTTC | CASSLTQGSYEQYF
TRBJ2-7 | 18 | NA | many | TRBV12-5 | TGTGCTAGTGGTTTGGTAACCAGCGGGCGGCTACGAGACTACGAGCAGTACTTC | CASGLVTSGRLRDYEQYF
TRBJ2-7 | 14 | TRBD2 | many | TRBV2 | TGTGCCAGCAGTCTGGGACTAGCGATACACGAGCAGTACTTC | CASSLGLAIHEQYF
TRBJ1-1 | 16 | TRBD1 | NA | TRBV5-1 | TGCGCCAGCAGCTTCTCGGGACAGCCAAGGTACACTGAAGCTTTCTTT | CASSFSGQPRYTEAFF
TRBJ2-2 | 15 | NA | many | TRBV27 | TGTGCCAGCTCCCGATATGGGTCGCGGACCGGGGAGCTGTTTTTT | CASSRYGSRTGELFF
TRBJ2-5 | 14 | TRBD2 | many | TRBV6-5 | TGTGCCAGCAGTTCTAGCGGGAGGCGCGGGGACCAGTACTTC | CASSSSGRRGDQYF
TRBJ1-5 | 15 | NA | many | TRBV28 | TGTGCCAGCAGCCAATTCGGACAGCGTAATCAGCCCCAGCATTTT | CASSQFGQRNQPQHF